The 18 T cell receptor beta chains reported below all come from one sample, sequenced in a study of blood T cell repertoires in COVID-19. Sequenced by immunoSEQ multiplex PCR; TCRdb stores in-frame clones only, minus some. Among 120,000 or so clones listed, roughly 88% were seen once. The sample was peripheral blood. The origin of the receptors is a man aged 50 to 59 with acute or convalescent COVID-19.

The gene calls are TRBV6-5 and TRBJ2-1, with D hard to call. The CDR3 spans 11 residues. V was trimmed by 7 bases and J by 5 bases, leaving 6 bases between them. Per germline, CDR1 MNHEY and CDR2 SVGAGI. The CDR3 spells CASIKHNEQFF. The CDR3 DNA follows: TGTGCCAGCATCAAGCACAATGAGCAGTTCTTC.

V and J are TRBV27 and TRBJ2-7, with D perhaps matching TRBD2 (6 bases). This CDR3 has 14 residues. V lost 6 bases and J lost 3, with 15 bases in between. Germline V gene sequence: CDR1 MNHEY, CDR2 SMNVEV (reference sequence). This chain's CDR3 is CASRPLGDFYEQYF. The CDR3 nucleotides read TGTGCCAGCAGGCCCCTCGGGGACTTCTACGAGCAGTACTTC.

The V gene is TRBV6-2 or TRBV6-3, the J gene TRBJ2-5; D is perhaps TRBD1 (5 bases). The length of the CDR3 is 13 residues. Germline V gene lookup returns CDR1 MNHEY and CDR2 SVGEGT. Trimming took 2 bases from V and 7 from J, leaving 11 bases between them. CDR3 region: CASSYNQGGTQYF. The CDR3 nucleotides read TGTGCCAGCAGTTACAATCAGGGCGGGACCCAGTACTTC.

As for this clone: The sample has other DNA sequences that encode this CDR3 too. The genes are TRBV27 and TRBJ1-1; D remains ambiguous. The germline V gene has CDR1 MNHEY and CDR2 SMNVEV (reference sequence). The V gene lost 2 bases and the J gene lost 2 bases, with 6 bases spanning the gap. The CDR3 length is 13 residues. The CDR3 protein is CASSLGGNTEAFF. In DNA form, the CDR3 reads TGTGCCAGCAGTTTAGGCGGAAACACTGAAGCTTTCTTT.

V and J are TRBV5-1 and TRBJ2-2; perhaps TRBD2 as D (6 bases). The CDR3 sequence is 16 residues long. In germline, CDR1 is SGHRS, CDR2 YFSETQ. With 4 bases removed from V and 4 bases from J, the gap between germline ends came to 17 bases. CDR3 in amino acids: CASSPRRQGGTGELFF. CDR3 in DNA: TGCGCCAGCAGCCCCCGGAGGCAGGGAGGCACCGGGGAGCTGTTTTTT.

CDR3 amino acids: CASSVQGRDEKLFF. CDR3 DNA: TGTGCCAGCAGCGTACAGGGGAGGGATGAAAAACTGTTTTTT. The chain couples TRBV9 to TRBJ1-4, with D tentatively TRBD1 (6 bases). Germline-derived CDR1 and CDR2 are SGDLS and YYNGEE. Trimming pared 1 base from V and 6 bases from J, leaving 10 bases between. The CDR3 covers 14 residues.

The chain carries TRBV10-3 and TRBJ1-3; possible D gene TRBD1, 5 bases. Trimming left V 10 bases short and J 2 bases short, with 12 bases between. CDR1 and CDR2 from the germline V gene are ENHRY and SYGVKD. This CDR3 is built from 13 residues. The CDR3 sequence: CATGGGAGNTIYF. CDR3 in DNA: TGTGCCACCGGCGGGGGAGCTGGAAACACCATATATTTT.

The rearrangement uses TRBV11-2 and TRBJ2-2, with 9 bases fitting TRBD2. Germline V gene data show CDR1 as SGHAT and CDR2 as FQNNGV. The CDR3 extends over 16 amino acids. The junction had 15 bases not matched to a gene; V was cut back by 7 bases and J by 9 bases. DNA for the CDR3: TGTGCCAGCACCGAGAAAGGGGGCGGGAGGGGTAGGGAGCTGTTTTTT. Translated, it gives CASTEKGGGRGRELFF. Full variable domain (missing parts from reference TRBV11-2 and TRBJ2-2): EAGVAQSPRYKIIEKRQSVAFWCNPISGHATLYWYQQILGQGPKLLIQFQNNGVVDDSQLPKDRFSAERLKGVDSTLKIQPAKLEDSAVYLCASTEKGGGRGRELFFGEGSRLTVL.

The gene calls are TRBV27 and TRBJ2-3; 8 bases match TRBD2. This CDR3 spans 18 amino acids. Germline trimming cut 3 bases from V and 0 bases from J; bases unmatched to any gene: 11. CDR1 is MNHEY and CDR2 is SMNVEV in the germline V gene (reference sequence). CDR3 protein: CASSFLAGQASSTDTQYF. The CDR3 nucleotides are TGTGCCAGCAGTTTTCTAGCGGGTCAGGCCTCTAGCACAGATACGCAGTATTTT.

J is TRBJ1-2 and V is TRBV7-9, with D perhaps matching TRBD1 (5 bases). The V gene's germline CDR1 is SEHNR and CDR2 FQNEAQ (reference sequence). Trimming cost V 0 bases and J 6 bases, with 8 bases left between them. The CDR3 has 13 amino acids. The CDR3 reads CASSLAGAHGYTF. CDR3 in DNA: TGTGCCAGCAGCTTAGCTGGGGCCCATGGCTACACCTTC.

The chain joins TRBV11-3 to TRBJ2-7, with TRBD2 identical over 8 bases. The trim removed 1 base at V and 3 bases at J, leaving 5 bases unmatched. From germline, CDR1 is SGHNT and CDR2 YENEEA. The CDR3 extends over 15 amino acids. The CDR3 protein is CASSLAGTRNYEQYF. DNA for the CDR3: TGTGCCAGCAGCTTAGCTGGGACTAGGAACTACGAGCAGTACTTC.

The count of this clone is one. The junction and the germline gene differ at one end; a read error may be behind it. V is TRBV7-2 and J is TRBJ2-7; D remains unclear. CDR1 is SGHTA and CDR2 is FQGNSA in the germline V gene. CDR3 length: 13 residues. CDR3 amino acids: CASSLELPYEQYF. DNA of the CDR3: TGTGCCAGCAGTTTAGAGCTTCCCTACGAGCAGTACTTC.

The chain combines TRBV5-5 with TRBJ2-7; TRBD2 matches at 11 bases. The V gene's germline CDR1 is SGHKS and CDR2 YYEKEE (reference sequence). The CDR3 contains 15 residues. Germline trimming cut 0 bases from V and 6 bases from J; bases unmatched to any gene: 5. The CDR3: CASSLVVAGGREQYF. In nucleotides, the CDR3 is TGTGCCAGCAGCTTGGTGGTAGCGGGAGGGCGCGAGCAGTACTTC.

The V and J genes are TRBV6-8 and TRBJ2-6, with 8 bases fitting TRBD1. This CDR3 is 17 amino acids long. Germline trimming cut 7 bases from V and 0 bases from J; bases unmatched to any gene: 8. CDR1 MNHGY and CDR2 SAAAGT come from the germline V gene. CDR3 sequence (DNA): TGTGCCAGCACCCGGGACAGGAGCCTCTCTGGGGCCAACGTCCTGACTTTC. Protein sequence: CASTRDRSLSGANVLTF.

CDR3 amino acids: CATSAYTGGSDTGELFF. The CDR3 DNA reads TGTGCCACCAGTGCTTATACAGGGGGATCTGACACCGGGGAGCTGTTTTTT. J is TRBJ2-2 and V is TRBV24-1; TRBD1 agrees at 8 bases. V was clipped by 5 bases and J by 3 bases; unmatched bases: 10. This CDR3 comprises 17 residues. Germline-derived CDR1 and CDR2 are KGHDR and SFDVKD.

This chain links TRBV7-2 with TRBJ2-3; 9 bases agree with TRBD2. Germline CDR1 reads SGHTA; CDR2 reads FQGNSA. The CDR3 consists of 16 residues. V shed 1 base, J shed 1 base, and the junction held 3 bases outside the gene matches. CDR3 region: CASSLDRTSGTDTQYF. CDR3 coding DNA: TGTGCCAGCAGCTTAGATAGGACTAGCGGCACAGATACGCAGTATTTT. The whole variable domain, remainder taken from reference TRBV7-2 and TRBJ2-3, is GAGVSQSPSNKVTEKGKDVELRCDPISGHTALYWYRQSLGQGLEFLIYFQGNSAPDKSGLPSDRFSAERTGGSVSTLTIQRTQQEDSAVYLCASSLDRTSGTDTQYFGPGTRLTVL.

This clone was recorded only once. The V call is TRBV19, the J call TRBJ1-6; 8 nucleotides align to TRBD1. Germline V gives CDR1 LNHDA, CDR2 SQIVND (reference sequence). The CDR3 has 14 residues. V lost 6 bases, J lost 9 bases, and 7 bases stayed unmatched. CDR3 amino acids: CASRNPTGGSPLHF. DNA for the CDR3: TGTGCCAGTAGAAATCCAACAGGGGGTTCACCCCTCCACTTT. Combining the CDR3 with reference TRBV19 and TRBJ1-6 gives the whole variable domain DGGITQSPKYLFRKEGQNVTLSCEQNLNHDAMYWYRQDPGQGLRLIYYSQIVNDFQKGDIAEGYSVSREKKESFPLTVTSAQKNPTAFYLCASRNPTGGSPLHFGNGTRLTVT.

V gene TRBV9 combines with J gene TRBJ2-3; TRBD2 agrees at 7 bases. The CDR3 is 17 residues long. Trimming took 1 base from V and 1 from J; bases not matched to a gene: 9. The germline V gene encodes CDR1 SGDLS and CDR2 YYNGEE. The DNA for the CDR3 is TGTGCCAGCAGCGTAAGCCCACTAGCGACCGGCACAGATACGCAGTATTTT. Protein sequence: CASSVSPLATGTDTQYF.